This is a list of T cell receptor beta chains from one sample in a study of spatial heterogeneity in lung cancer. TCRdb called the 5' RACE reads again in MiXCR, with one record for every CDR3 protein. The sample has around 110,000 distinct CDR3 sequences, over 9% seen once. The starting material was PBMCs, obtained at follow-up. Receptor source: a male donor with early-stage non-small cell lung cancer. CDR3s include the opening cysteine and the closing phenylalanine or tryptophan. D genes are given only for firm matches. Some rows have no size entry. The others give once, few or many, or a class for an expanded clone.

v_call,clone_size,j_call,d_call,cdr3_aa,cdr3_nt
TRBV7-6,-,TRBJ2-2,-,CASSLSGAGITGELFF,TGTGCCAGCAGCTTATCGGGGGCCGGGATCACCGGGGAGCTGTTTTTT
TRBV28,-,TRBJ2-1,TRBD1,CASRPEAGQGPHNEQFF,TGTGCCAGCAGGCCCGAGGCGGGACAGGGACCCCACAATGAGCAGTTCTTC
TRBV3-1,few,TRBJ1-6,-,CASSQGRSYNSPLHF,TGTGCCAGCAGCCAAGGCAGGTCCTATAATTCACCCCTCCACTTT
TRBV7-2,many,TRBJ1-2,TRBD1,CASSLGQGEYGYTF,TGTGCCAGCAGCTTGGGACAGGGAGAATATGGCTACACCTTC
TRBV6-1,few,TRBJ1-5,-,CASSDWTDPEHF,TGTGCCAGCAGTGATTGGACAGACCCTGAGCATTTT
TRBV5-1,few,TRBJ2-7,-,CASSLSMGPRPREQYF,TGCGCCAGCAGCTTGAGTATGGGGCCCAGGCCTCGCGAGCAGTACTTC
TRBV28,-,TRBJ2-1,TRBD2,CASINSGGWNEQFF,TGTGCCAGTATCAATAGCGGGGGATGGAATGAGCAGTTCTTC
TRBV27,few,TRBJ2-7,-,CASSTTGGPEQYF,TGTGCCAGCAGTACGACCGGGGGCCCCGAGCAGTACTTC
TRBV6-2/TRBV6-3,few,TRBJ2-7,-,CASSKSPSGTVTYEQYF,TGTGCCAGCAGTAAAAGCCCTTCCGGGACGGTGACCTACGAGCAGTACTTC
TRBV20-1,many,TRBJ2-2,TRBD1,CSARDPGGNTGELFF,TGCAGTGCTAGAGACCCAGGGGGCAACACCGGGGAGCTGTTTTTT
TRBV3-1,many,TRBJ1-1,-,CASSQSYRNTEAFF,TGTGCCAGCAGCCAATCCTACAGGAACACTGAAGCTTTCTTT
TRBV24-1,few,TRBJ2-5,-,CATSDTGQQETQYF,TGTGCCACCAGTGATACAGGACAGCAAGAGACCCAGTACTTC
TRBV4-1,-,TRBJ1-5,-,CASSQVGGSQPQHF,TGCGCCAGCAGCCAAGTCGGGGGAAGTCAGCCCCAGCATTTT
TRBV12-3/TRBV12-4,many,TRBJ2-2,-,CASTHRDWVSGELFF,TGTGCCAGCACCCACCGGGACTGGGTTTCCGGGGAGCTGTTTTTT
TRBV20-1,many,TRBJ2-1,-,CSARDRTSRHNEQFF,TGCAGTGCTAGAGATAGAACTAGCAGACACAATGAGCAGTTCTTC
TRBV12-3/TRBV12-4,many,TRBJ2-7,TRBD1,CASKGDRGSYEQYF,TGTGCCAGCAAGGGCGACAGGGGGTCCTACGAGCAGTACTTC
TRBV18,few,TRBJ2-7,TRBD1,CASSPGTVTSYEQYF,TGTGCCAGCTCACCCGGGACAGTAACCTCCTACGAGCAGTACTTC
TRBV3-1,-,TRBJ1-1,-,CASSHRHLPEAFF,TGTGCCAGCAGCCATCGTCATTTACCTGAAGCTTTCTTT
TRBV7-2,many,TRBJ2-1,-,CASSLEVVVNEQFF,TGTGCCAGCAGCTTAGAAGTCGTCGTAAATGAGCAGTTCTTC
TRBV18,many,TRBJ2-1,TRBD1,CASSLRVLTGQGARNEQFF,TGTGCCAGCTCACTCAGAGTACTAACGGGACAGGGGGCGCGGAATGAGCAGTTCTTC
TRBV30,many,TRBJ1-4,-,CAWRTVANEKLFF,TGTGCCTGGAGGACAGTGGCTAATGAAAAACTGTTTTTT
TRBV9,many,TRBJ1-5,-,CASSESEGLGPQHF,TGTGCCAGCAGTGAGTCCGAGGGCCTCGGCCCCCAGCATTTT
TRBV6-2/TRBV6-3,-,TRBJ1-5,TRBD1,CASSPSIIAGGGNQPQHF,TGTGCCAGCAGCCCTTCCATAATAGCAGGGGGCGGCAATCAGCCCCAGCATTTT
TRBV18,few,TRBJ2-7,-,CASSPRQSSSYEQYF,TGTGCCAGCTCACCTCGGCAGAGCTCTTCCTACGAGCAGTACTTC
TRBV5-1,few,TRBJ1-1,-,CASSPASAGNTEAFF,TGCGCCAGCAGCCCAGCCTCTGCAGGGAACACTGAAGCTTTCTTT
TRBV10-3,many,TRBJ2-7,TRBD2,CAISTLSGGPTYEQYF,TGTGCCATCAGTACACTTAGCGGGGGGCCCACCTACGAGCAGTACTTC
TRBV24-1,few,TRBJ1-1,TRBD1,CATSPGTGNEAEAFF,TGTGCCACCAGCCCCGGGACAGGGAACGAGGCTGAAGCTTTCTTT
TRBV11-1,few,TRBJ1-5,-,CASSLGRDSNQPQHF,TGTGCCAGCAGCTTAGGACGGGATAGCAATCAGCCCCAGCATTTT
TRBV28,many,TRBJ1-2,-,CASSFKGNGYTF,TGTGCCAGCAGTTTCAAGGGGAATGGCTACACCTTC
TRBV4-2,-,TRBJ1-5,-,CASSQDPTVNQPQHF,TGTGCCAGCAGCCAAGATCCCACAGTCAATCAGCCCCAGCATTTT
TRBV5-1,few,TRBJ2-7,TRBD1,CASGTEVYEQYF,TGCGCCTCCGGGACAGAGGTCTACGAGCAGTACTTC
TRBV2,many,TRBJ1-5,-,CASSADGSFAQHF,TGTGCCAGCAGTGCTGACGGGTCTTTCGCCCAGCATTTT
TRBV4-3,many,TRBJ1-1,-,CASSRDGNTEAFF,TGCGCCAGCAGCCGAGACGGGAACACTGAAGCTTTCTTT
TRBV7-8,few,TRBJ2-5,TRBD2,CASSFGFSGTQETQYF,TGTGCCAGCAGCTTCGGTTTTAGCGGGACACAAGAGACCCAGTACTTC
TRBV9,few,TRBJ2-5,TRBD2,CASSASGGREETQYF,TGTGCCAGCAGCGCTAGCGGGGGCCGAGAAGAGACCCAGTACTTC
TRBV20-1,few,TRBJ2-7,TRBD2,CSARPTSGGAAGHEQYF,TGCAGTGCTAGGCCGACTAGCGGGGGGGCCGCGGGCCACGAGCAGTACTTC